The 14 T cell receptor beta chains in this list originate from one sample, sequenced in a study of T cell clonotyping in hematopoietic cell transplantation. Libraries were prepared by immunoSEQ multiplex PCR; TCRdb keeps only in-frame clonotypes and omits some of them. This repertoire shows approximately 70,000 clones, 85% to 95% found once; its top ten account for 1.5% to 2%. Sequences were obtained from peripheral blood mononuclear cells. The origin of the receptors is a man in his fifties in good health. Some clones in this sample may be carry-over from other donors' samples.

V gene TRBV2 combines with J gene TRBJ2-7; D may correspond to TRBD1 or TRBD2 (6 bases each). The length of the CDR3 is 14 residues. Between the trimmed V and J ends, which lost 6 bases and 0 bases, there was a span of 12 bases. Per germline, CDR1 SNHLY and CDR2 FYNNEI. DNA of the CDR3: TGTGCCAGCAGGTCAGGGGAGGACTCCTACGAGCAGTACTTC. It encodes CASRSGEDSYEQYF.

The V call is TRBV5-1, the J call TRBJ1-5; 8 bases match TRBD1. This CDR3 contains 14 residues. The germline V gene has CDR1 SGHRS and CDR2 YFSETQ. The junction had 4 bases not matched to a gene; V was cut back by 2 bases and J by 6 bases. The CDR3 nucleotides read TGCGCCAGCAGCTTTCTACAGGGGGGTCAGCCCCAGCATTTT. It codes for CASSFLQGGQPQHF. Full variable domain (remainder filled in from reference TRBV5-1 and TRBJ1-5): KAGVTQTPRYLIKTRGQQVTLSCSPISGHRSVSWYQQTPGQGLQFLFEYFSETQRNKGNFPGRFSGRQFSNSRSEMNVSTLELGDSALYLCASSFLQGGQPQHFGDGTRLSIL.

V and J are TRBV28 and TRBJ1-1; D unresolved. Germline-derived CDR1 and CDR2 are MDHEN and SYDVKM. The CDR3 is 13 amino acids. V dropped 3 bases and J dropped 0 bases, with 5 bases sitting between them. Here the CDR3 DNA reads TGTGCCAGCAGTTTTCACATGAACACTGAAGCTTTCTTT. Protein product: CASSFHMNTEAFF.

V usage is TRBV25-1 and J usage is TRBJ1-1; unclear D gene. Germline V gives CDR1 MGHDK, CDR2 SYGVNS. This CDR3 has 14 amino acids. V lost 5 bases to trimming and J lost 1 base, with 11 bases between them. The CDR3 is CASSRSEWNTEAFF. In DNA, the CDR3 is TGTGCCAGCAGTAGGTCCGAATGGAACACTGAAGCTTTCTTT.

CDR3 DNA: TGCGCCAGCAGTGAGTTTCCCATGTATCAGCCCCAGCATTTT. Protein product: CASSEFPMYQPQHF. The chain uses TRBV10-1 and TRBJ1-5; D unresolved. Germline V gene data show CDR1 as WNHNN and CDR2 as SYGVQD (reference sequence). This CDR3 has 14 amino acids. Trimming stripped 1 base from V and 5 bases from J, with 9 bases between.

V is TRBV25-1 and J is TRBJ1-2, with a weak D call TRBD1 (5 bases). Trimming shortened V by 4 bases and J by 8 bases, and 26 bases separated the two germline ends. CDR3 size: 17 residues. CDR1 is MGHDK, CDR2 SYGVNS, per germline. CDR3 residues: CASSGPESGAARGGYTF. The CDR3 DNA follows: TGTGCCAGCAGTGGTCCCGAGAGCGGGGCCGCGAGGGGAGGCTACACCTTC.

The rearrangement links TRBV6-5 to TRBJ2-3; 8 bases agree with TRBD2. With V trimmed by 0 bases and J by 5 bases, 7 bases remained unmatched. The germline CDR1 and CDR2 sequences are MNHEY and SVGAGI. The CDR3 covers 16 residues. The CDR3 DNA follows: TGTGCCAGCAGTTACTCCCTAGCGGGTATAAGAGATACGCAGTATTTT. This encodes CASSYSLAGIRDTQYF.

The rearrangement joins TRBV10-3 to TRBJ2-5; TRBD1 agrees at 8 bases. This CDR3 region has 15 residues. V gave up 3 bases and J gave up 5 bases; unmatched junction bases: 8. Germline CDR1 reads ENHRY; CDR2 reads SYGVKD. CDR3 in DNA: TGTGCCATCAGTGACGGCCAGGGGGCACGGGAGACCCAGTACTTC. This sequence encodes CAISDGQGARETQYF.

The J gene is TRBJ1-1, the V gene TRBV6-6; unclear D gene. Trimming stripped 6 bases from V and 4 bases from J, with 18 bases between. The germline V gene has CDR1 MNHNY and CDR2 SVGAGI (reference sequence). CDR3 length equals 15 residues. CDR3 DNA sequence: TGTGCCAGCAGCCTCCGGGAAGGAGCGAGCACTGAAGCTTTCTTT. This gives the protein CASSLREGASTEAFF.

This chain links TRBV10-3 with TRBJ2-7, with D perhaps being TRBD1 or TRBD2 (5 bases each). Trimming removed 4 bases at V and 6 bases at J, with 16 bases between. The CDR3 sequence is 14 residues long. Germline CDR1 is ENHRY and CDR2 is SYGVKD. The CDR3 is CAISGPGDRIEQYF. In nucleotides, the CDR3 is TGTGCCATCAGTGGCCCCGGGGACCGTATCGAGCAGTACTTC.

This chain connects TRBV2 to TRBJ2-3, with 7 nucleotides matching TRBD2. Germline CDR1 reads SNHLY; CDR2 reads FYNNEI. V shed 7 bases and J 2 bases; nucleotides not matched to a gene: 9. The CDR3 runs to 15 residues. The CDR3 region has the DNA TGTGCCAGCAAAGGAGCTAGCGGATACACAGATACGCAGTATTTT. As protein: CASKGASGYTDTQYF.

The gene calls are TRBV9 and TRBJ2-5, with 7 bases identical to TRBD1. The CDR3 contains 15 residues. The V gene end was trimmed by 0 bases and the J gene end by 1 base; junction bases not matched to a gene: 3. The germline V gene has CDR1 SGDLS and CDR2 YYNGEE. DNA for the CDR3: TGTGCCAGCAGCGTAGAGTGGACAGGCCAAGAGACCCAGTACTTC. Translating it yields CASSVEWTGQETQYF.

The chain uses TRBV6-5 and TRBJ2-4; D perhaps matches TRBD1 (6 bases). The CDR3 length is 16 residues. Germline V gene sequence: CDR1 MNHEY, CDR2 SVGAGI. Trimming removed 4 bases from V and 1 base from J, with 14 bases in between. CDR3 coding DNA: TGTGCCAGCAGTTCTTTGGGGGCGCGGGCCAAAAACATTCAGTACTTC. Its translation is CASSSLGARAKNIQYF.

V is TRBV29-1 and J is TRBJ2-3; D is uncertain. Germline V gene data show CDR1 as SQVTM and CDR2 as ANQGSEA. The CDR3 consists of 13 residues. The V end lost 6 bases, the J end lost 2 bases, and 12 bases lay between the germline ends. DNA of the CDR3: TGCAGCGTGTCGGCCGTCCTCACAGATACGCAGTATTTT. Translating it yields CSVSAVLTDTQYF.